The 7 T cell receptor beta chains below come from one sample, sequenced in a study of blood T cell repertoires in COVID-19. TCRdb's copy holds only in-frame clones and misses some; the assay was immunoSEQ multiplex PCR. The sample records roughly 200,000 clones, about 85% being singletons. Sequencing was done on a sample of peripheral blood. These receptors originate from a human donor in a cohort sampled during active COVID-19.

This clone was seen only a few times. The chain carries TRBV28 and TRBJ2-5, with D tentatively TRBD2 (7 bases). The germline V and J ends were trimmed by 3 bases and 5 bases, with 10 bases remaining between them. CDR1 is MDHEN, CDR2 SYDVKM, per germline. This CDR3 is built from 13 residues. The CDR3 protein is CASSLRGQETQYF. DNA of the CDR3: TGTGCCAGCAGTTTGCGGGGGCAGGAGACCCAGTACTTC.

The chain is built from TRBV2 and TRBJ1-6; D unresolved. This CDR3 region has 16 residues. CDR1 is SNHLY, CDR2 FYNNEI, per germline. The ends were cut back, 8 bases at V and 0 bases at J, with 14 bases in the middle. DNA of the CDR3: TGTGCCAGCCAAGCCACGGGAAACTCCTATAATTCACCCCTCCACTTT. It is translated as CASQATGNSYNSPLHF. Full variable domain (remainder filled in from reference TRBV2 and TRBJ1-6): EPEVTQTPSHQVTQMGQEVILRCVPISNHLYFYWYRQILGQKVEFLVSFYNNEISEKSEIFDDQFSVERPDGSNFTLKIRSTKLEDSAMYFCASQATGNSYNSPLHFGNGTRLTVT.

The genes are TRBV10-3 and TRBJ1-1; D gene ambiguous. The germline gives CDR1 ENHRY, CDR2 SYGVKD. Trimming took 4 bases from V and 3 from J, leaving 12 bases between them. The CDR3 covers 14 residues. CDR3 in DNA: TGTGCCATCAGTGCTAGGCAGATGGACACTGAAGCTTTCTTT. As protein: CAISARQMDTEAFF.

The chain carries TRBV10-3 and TRBJ1-1; unclear D gene. The CDR3 extends over 17 amino acids. With 6 bases removed from V and 4 bases from J, the gap between germline ends came to 24 bases. CDR1 is ENHRY and CDR2 is SYGVKD in the germline V gene. CDR3 nucleotides: TGTGCCATCAGCCCCCTACCGGCGGCCGGCACAAGCACTGAAGCTTTCTTT. This translates into CAISPLPAAGTSTEAFF.

The sample holds one count of this clone. V gene TRBV24-1 combines with J gene TRBJ2-5; 10 nucleotides agree with TRBD2. Trimming removed 7 bases from V and 4 bases from J; junction bases left unmatched: 14. This CDR3 has 17 amino acids. Germline lookup yields CDR1 KGHDR and CDR2 SFDVKD. The CDR3 reads CATSEGFLRLAGETQYF. The CDR3 DNA sequence: TGTGCCACCAGCGAAGGTTTTTTGAGACTAGCGGGAGAGACCCAGTACTTC.

This sequence joins TRBV7-9 and TRBJ2-1; 7 bases align to TRBD2. The junction had 5 bases not matched to a gene; V was cut back by 5 bases and J by 4 bases. The CDR3 sequence is 14 residues long. Germline values: CDR1 SEHNR, CDR2 FQNEAQ (reference sequence). The CDR3, as DNA: TGTGCCAGCAGCATCGGGACTAATTACAATGAGCAGTTCTTC. Protein product: CASSIGTNYNEQFF.

The chain uses TRBV5-1 and TRBJ1-4, with D tentatively TRBD1 (5 bases). Trimming took 1 base from V and 4 from J, leaving 11 bases between them. The CDR3 is 15 residues long. CDR1 and CDR2 (germline): SGHRS, YFSETQ. The CDR3 DNA sequence: TGCGCCAGCAGCTTGCTGTCAGGGATTAATGAAAAACTGTTTTTT. Protein sequence: CASSLLSGINEKLFF.